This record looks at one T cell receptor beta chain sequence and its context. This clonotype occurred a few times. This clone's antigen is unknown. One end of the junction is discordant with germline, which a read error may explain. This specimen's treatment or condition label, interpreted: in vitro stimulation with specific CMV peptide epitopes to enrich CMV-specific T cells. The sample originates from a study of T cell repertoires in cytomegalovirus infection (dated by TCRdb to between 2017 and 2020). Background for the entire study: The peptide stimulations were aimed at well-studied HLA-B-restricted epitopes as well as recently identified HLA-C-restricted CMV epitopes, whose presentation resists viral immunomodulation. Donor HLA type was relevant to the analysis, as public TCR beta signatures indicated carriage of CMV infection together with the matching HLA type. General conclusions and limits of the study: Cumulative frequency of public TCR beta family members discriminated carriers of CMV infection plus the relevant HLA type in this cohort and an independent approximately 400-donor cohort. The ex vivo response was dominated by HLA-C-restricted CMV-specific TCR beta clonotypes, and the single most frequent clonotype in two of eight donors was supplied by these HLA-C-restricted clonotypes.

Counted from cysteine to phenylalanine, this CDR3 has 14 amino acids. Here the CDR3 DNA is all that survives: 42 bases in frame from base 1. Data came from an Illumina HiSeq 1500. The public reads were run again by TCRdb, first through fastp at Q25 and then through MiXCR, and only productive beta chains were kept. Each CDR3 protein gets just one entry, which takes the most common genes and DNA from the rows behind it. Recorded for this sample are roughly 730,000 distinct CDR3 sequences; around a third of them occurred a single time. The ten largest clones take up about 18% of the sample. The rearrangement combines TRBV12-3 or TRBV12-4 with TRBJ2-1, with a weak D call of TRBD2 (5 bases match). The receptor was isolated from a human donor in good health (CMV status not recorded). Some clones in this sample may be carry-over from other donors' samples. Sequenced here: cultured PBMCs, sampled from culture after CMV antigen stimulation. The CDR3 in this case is CPRGRPAEYNEQFF. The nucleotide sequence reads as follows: TGTCCCAGAGGGAGACCAGCCGAATACAATGAGCAGTTCTTC.